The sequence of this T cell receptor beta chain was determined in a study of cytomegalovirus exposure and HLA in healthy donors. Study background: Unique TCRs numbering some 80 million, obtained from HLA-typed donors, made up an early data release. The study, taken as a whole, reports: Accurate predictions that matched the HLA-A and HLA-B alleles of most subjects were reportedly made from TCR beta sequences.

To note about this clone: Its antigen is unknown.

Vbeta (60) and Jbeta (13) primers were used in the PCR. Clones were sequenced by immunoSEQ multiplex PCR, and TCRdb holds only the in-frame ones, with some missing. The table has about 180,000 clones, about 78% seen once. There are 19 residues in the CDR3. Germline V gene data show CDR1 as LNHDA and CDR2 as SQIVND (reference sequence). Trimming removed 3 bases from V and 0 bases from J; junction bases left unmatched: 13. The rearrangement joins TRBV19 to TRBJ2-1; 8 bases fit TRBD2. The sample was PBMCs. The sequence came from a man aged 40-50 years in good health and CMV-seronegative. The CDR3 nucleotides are TGTGCCAGTAGTATCTTCCAAACTAGCGGCTTAAGCTCCTACAATGAGCAGTTCTTC. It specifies CASSIFQTSGLSSYNEQFF. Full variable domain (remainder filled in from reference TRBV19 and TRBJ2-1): DGGITQSPKYLFRKEGQNVTLSCEQNLNHDAMYWYRQDPGQGLRLIYYSQIVNDFQKGDIAEGYSVSREKKESFPLTVTSAQKNPTAFYLCASSIFQTSGLSSYNEQFFGPGTRLTVL.